The 22 T cell receptor beta chains given below trace back to one sample, sequenced in a study of a mutant IDH1 vaccine in newly diagnosed glioma. Method: immunoSEQ multiplex PCR; TCRdb's copy keeps in-frame clones and lacks some. The sample includes 50,000 to 60,000 clones, 80% of them seen just once. Antigens of these TCRs are unknown. Time point defined: week 23, last vaccination. The content of each vaccine dose was 300 ug of mutant IDH1 20-mer peptide, and topical imiquimod accompanied it. The sample was PBMCs, taken from a glioma patient whose treatment included an IDH1 peptide vaccine. The receptors come from a man aged 40-49 years with glioma.

The V call is TRBV5-6, the J call TRBJ2-7; the D gene is possibly TRBD2 (5 bases). Germline assignment: CDR1 SGHDT and CDR2 YYEEEE. The V and J ends lost 1 base and 2 bases respectively, with 10 bases between them. The CDR3 is 14 amino acids. The CDR3 region has the DNA TGTGCCAGCAGCTTGAATCGGGAAACCTACGAGCAGTACTTC. Amino acids: CASSLNRETYEQYF.

The chain combines TRBV7-9 with TRBJ1-2, with 10 bases matching TRBD1. The length of the CDR3 is 15 residues. Germline V CDR1 and CDR2: SEHNR, FQNEAQ (reference sequence). V lost 1 base, J lost 7 bases, and 6 bases stayed unmatched. In DNA, the CDR3 is TGTGCCAGCAGCTTAGGGGGACAGGGGCCCGGTGGCTACACCTTC. It is translated as CASSLGGQGPGGYTF.

This rearrangement joins TRBV19 to TRBJ1-5, with D uncertain. This CDR3 region has 14 residues. Trimming cost V 3 bases and J 4 bases, with 10 bases left between them. From germline, CDR1 is LNHDA and CDR2 SQIVND (reference sequence). CDR3 sequence (DNA): TGTGCCAGTAGTATCAGTATTCTGAATCAGCCCCAGCATTTT. Protein sequence: CASSISILNQPQHF. The variable domain in full, with the rest retrieved from reference TRBV19 and TRBJ1-5, is DGGITQSPKYLFRKEGQNVTLSCEQNLNHDAMYWYRQDPGQGLRLIYYSQIVNDFQKGDIAEGYSVSREKKESFPLTVTSAQKNPTAFYLCASSISILNQPQHFGDGTRLSIL.

The chain employs TRBV7-9 and TRBJ1-1, with D possibly being TRBD1 (6 bases). The V gene lost 5 bases and the J gene lost 3 bases, with 10 bases spanning the gap. The CDR3 runs to 13 residues. The germline V gene encodes CDR1 SEHNR and CDR2 FQNEAQ (reference sequence). In DNA form, the CDR3 reads TGTGCCAGCAGCCTACAGGGATACACTGAAGCTTTCTTT. This sequence encodes CASSLQGYTEAFF.

The chain carries TRBV7-7 and TRBJ2-1, with a tentative D call TRBD1 (8 bases). Per the germline V gene, CDR1 is SSHAT and CDR2 is FNYEAQ (reference sequence). V was clipped by 3 bases and J by 9 bases, with 15 bases between them. The CDR3 sequence is 14 residues long. The CDR3 nucleotides read TGTGCCAGCAGCTTGAGGACAGGGAGGGGTGAGCAGTTCTTC. Translating it yields CASSLRTGRGEQFF.

This chain uses TRBV13 with TRBJ2-7, with a weak D call TRBD1 (5 bases). CDR3 size: 15 residues. The V gene's germline CDR1 is PRHDT and CDR2 FYEKMQ (reference sequence). V shed 5 bases and J shed 2 bases, with 16 bases lying between them. The CDR3 spells CASSDSVRPPYEQYF. For the CDR3, the DNA is TGTGCCAGCAGCGACAGCGTGCGCCCCCCCTACGAGCAGTACTTC. Variable domain in full (rest from reference TRBV13 and TRBJ2-7): AAGVIQSPRHLIKEKRETATLKCYPIPRHDTVYWYQQGPGQDPQFLISFYEKMQSDKGSIPDRFSAQQFSDYHSELNMSSLELGDSALYFCASSDSVRPPYEQYFGPGTRLTVT.

The genes are TRBV29-1 and TRBJ2-1, with TRBD2 matching 10 bases. CDR1 SQVTM and CDR2 ANQGSEA come from the germline V gene. V shed 2 bases, J shed 9 bases, and the junction held 10 bases outside the gene matches. This CDR3 is built from 15 residues. In DNA form, the CDR3 reads TGCAGCGTTGAACTAGCGGGGGCCGGGGGGACTGAGCAGTTCTTC. Translating gives CSVELAGAGGTEQFF.

Concerning this clone: The sample holds other DNA sequences that translate to the same CDR3. This chain joins TRBV9 and TRBJ2-2, with 8 bases lining up with TRBD2. The CDR3 runs 16 residues. Germline-derived CDR1 and CDR2 are SGDLS and YYNGEE. V was clipped by 4 bases and J by 1 base; unmatched bases: 6. CDR3 bases: TGTGCCAGCAGCCCCCGGGGGGGCGGGAACACCGGGGAGCTGTTTTTT. It specifies CASSPRGGGNTGELFF.

This clone was counted once. The junction departs from germline at one end; a sequencing error may be responsible. This chain joins TRBV7-9 and TRBJ1-5; perhaps TRBD1 as D (6 bases). The V gene's germline CDR1 is SEHNR and CDR2 FQNEAQ (reference sequence). The CDR3 is 15 amino acids. CDR3 nucleotides: TGTGCCAGCAGCCGCTCGACGGACAGCAAGCAGCCCCAGCATTTT. This encodes CASSRSTDSKQPQHF.

Only a few counts were recorded for this clone. The genes are TRBV2 and TRBJ2-1; D is uncertain. This CDR3 spans 13 amino acids. Per germline, CDR1 SNHLY and CDR2 FYNNEI. V gave up 6 bases and J gave up 9 bases, with 15 bases separating them. CDR3 bases: TGTGCCAGCAGCCCAATTCTAGAGGCTGAGCAGTTCTTC. Protein: CASSPILEAEQFF.

The gene calls are TRBV4-1 and TRBJ1-2; D ambiguous. The CDR3 totals 15 residues. Germline V CDR1 and CDR2: MGHRA, YSYEKL. Trimming stripped 0 bases from V and 2 bases from J, with 10 bases between. The CDR3 is CASSQDRWANYGYTF. The CDR3 nucleotides are TGCGCCAGCAGCCAAGATAGGTGGGCGAACTATGGCTACACCTTC.

This chain uses TRBV19 with TRBJ1-1; D is ambiguous. This CDR3 is 16 amino acids long. In germline, CDR1 is LNHDA, CDR2 SQIVND (reference sequence). V gave up 5 bases and J gave up 4 bases, with 20 bases separating them. CDR3 loop: CASSPSLIVVGTEAFF. CDR3 DNA: TGTGCCAGTAGTCCCAGCCTGATCGTGGTTGGCACTGAAGCTTTCTTT.

V is TRBV27 and J is TRBJ1-1; the D is unclear. This CDR3 spans 13 amino acids. V was cut by 5 bases and J by 2 bases, with 9 bases left in between. Germline values: CDR1 MNHEY, CDR2 SMNVEV (reference sequence). The CDR3 sequence: CASSRLINTEAFF. The CDR3 DNA follows: TGTGCCAGCAGTCGTCTGATAAACACTGAAGCTTTCTTT.

The V and J genes are TRBV7-7 and TRBJ2-5; 10 nucleotides match TRBD1. The V segment lost 1 base and the J segment 5 bases; nucleotides outside the gene matches: 1. The germline V gene encodes CDR1 SSHAT and CDR2 FNYEAQ (reference sequence). This CDR3 is built from 14 residues. The CDR3 sequence is CASSLGQGAETQYF. CDR3 coding DNA: TGTGCCAGCAGCTTAGGACAGGGGGCTGAGACCCAGTACTTC.

V usage is TRBV29-1 and J usage is TRBJ2-2; D possibly corresponds to TRBD1 (7 bases). V lost 7 bases and J 6 bases, leaving 18 bases between the germline ends. This CDR3 region has 14 residues. The germline gives CDR1 SQVTM, CDR2 ANQGSEA. The CDR3 bases are TGCAGCGGGTTGGAGCAGGGGGGCGCCGGGGAGCTGTTTTTT. It yields the protein CSGLEQGGAGELFF.

This chain uses TRBV6-6 with TRBJ1-5; 9 bases map to TRBD1. The V segment lost 5 bases and the J segment 6 bases; nucleotides outside the gene matches: 2. Germline V lookup: CDR1 MNHNY, CDR2 SVGAGI (reference sequence). This CDR3 has 13 amino acids. The CDR3 sequence: CASSLTGGQPQHF. CDR3 nucleotides: TGTGCCAGCAGTCTGACAGGGGGTCAGCCCCAGCATTTT.

V usage is TRBV5-1 and J usage is TRBJ2-5; D is perhaps TRBD1 or TRBD2 (6 bases each). Germline V gene lookup returns CDR1 SGHRS and CDR2 YFSETQ. The CDR3 loop spans 13 amino acids. V was pared by 5 bases and J by 1 base, with 9 bases between. The CDR3 protein is CASRTGAQETQYF. CDR3 nucleotide sequence: TGCGCCAGCAGGACGGGGGCCCAAGAGACCCAGTACTTC.

In this sample, this clone turned up a few times. The chain recombines TRBV29-1 with TRBJ1-1; no clear D. Germline-derived CDR1 and CDR2 are SQVTM and ANQGSEA. The CDR3 consists of 11 residues. V was cut by 6 bases and J by 10 bases, with 15 bases left in between. The CDR3 DNA reads as TGCAGCGTATCGGACGGCCGGGGAGCTTTCTTT. It is translated as CSVSDGRGAFF. The variable domain in full, completed from reference TRBV29-1 and TRBJ1-1, reads SAVISQKPSRDICQRGTSLTIQCQVDSQVTMMFWYRQQPGQSLTLIATANQGSEATYESGFVIDKFPISRPNLTFSTLTVSNMSPEDSSIYLCSVSDGRGAFFGQGTRLTVV.

This chain connects TRBV29-1 to TRBJ2-2, with 7 bases fitting TRBD1. V lost 4 bases and J lost 4; bases outside the gene matches: 9. The CDR3 is made up of 15 amino acids. Per germline, CDR1 SQVTM and CDR2 ANQGSEA. DNA for the CDR3: TGCAGCGTTGGGGTGGGTGACAGGGTCACCGGGGAGCTGTTTTTT. Protein product: CSVGVGDRVTGELFF.

CDR3: CASSYERDGLGYTF. In DNA form, the CDR3 reads TGTGCCAGCAGTTACGAACGGGACGGCCTGGGCTACACCTTC. The chain combines TRBV6-5 with TRBJ1-2; maybe TRBD1 (5 bases). CDR3 length equals 14 residues. The germline gives CDR1 MNHEY, CDR2 SVGAGI. Trimming removed 2 bases from V and 8 bases from J, with 15 bases in between.

This rearrangement joins TRBV10-2 to TRBJ2-5; the match to TRBD2 covers 7 bases. Germline V lookup: CDR1 WSHSY, CDR2 SAAADI. Losses at the gene ends were 4 bases for V and 4 bases for J; bases not matched to a gene: 6. The CDR3 sequence is 14 residues long. The CDR3 nucleotides are TGCGCCAGCAGTGGACTAGCAGTTGGAGAGACCCAGTACTTC. Protein sequence: CASSGLAVGETQYF.

This chain's CDR3 is CASSEFGGTNYGYTF. The DNA of the CDR3 is TGTGCCAGCAGTGAATTCGGGGGGACCAACTATGGCTACACCTTC. V and J are TRBV6-1 and TRBJ1-2, with TRBD1 as a possible D gene (5 bases). The germline V gene has CDR1 MNHNS and CDR2 SASEGT. Trimming stripped 2 bases from V and 2 bases from J, with 12 bases between. This CDR3 is built from 15 residues.